One and the same sample provided the 6 T cell receptor beta chains below, sequenced in a study of blood T cell repertoires in COVID-19. Libraries were prepared by immunoSEQ multiplex PCR; TCRdb keeps only in-frame clonotypes and omits some of them. The sample has more than 95,000 clones, roughly 80% seen once. The sequencing input was peripheral blood. These receptors originate from a man between 60 and 75 years old with acute or convalescent COVID-19.

The chain joins TRBV6-6 to TRBJ2-1, with D unresolved. Trimming took 3 bases from V and 6 from J, leaving 12 bases between them. This CDR3 comprises 14 residues. The germline V gene encodes CDR1 MNHNY and CDR2 SVGAGI (reference sequence). CDR3 sequence (DNA): TGTGCCAGCAGTTATCGTACCTCTAGCAATGAGCAGTTCTTC. It codes for CASSYRTSSNEQFF.

The V call is TRBV10-1, the J call TRBJ2-3; 9 bases are a match to TRBD1. The CDR3 is 15 amino acids. V lost 6 bases and J lost 2; bases outside the gene matches: 6. CDR1 and CDR2 (germline): WNHNN, SYGVQD (reference sequence). The CDR3, as DNA: TGCGCCAGCAGCCCCGGGACAGGGTTCACAGATACGCAGTATTTT. Its protein is CASSPGTGFTDTQYF.

The chain couples TRBV30 to TRBJ1-3; no clear D. CDR1 and CDR2 from the germline V gene are GTSNPN and SVGIG (reference sequence). CDR3 size: 15 residues. The V end lost 4 bases, the J end lost 0 bases, and 13 bases lay between the germline ends. The CDR3 region is CAWTKTGFSGNTIYF. The CDR3 nucleotides are TGTGCCTGGACTAAAACGGGGTTCTCTGGAAACACCATATATTTT.

The chain uses TRBV7-6 and TRBJ2-3; tentatively, D is TRBD1 (5 bases). The V and J ends lost 5 bases and 3 bases respectively, with 12 bases between them. Germline V gene data show CDR1 as SGHVS and CDR2 as FNYEAQ. The CDR3 has 14 residues. The CDR3: CASSPRQLTDTQYF. In nucleotides, the CDR3 is TGTGCCAGCAGCCCGAGACAGTTAACAGATACGCAGTATTTT.

The V and J genes are TRBV3-1 (or the pseudogene TRBV3-2) and TRBJ2-1; perhaps TRBD1 as D (6 bases). Trimming stripped 0 bases from V and 1 base from J, with 19 bases between. The CDR3 sequence is 19 residues long. Germline V gene data show CDR1 as LGHDT and CDR2 as YNNKEL (reference sequence). The CDR3 DNA sequence: TGTGCCAGCAGCCAAGAGACAGGTCTGGTAGCCCTTTCCTACAATGAGCAGTTCTTC. Translating gives CASSQETGLVALSYNEQFF.

This chain uses TRBV19 with TRBJ1-5; 8 nucleotides match TRBD1. This CDR3 region has 14 residues. Germline CDR1 and CDR2: LNHDA and SQIVND (reference sequence). Losses at the gene ends were 5 bases for V and 7 bases for J; bases not matched to a gene: 7. Here the CDR3 reads CASSRQGREQPQHF. The DNA for the CDR3 is TGTGCCAGTAGTCGACAGGGGAGGGAGCAGCCCCAGCATTTT.